This TCR beta chain came from a study of cytomegalovirus exposure and HLA in healthy donors. V was trimmed by 5 bases and J by 0 bases, leaving 17 bases between them. The CDR3 length is 17 residues. The germline gives CDR1 SEHNR, CDR2 FQNEAQ (reference sequence). Use of 60 Vbeta and 13 Jbeta primers characterized the PCR. The data were produced by immunoSEQ multiplex PCR, yet TCRdb's version contains in-frame clones alone and is incomplete. The sample lists 35,000 to 40,000 clones, 90% occurring once. This chain links TRBV7-9 with TRBJ1-5; the D gene is possibly TRBD1 (5 bases). The sequence was obtained from a young woman in good health and CMV-seronegative. Input material: PBMCs. The CDR3 nucleotides read TGTGCCAGCAGCCTCGGGGCGGGGGATTTTAGCAATCAGCCCCAGCATTTT. The encoded protein is CASSLGAGDFSNQPQHF.